The T cell receptor beta chain described here comes from a study of T cells after yellow fever vaccination. Regarding this clonotype: Its antigen is unknown.

Template switching with 5'RACE generated the TCR cDNA and added a universal primer site and UMIs. TCRdb analysed the 5' RACE reads with MiXCR anew, one entry per CDR3 protein. The sample shows a few hundred thousand distinct CDR3 sequences, around 4.5% of them seen only once. Findings and limits, study-wide: Across the CD4 and CD8 compartments, a small share of clonotypes was present in both.

Here the sequenced sample was PBMCs, taken 15 days after the yellow fever booster vaccination. This TCR derives from a man younger than 35 who received the YFV17D yellow fever vaccine.

This CDR3 reads CASFAAWTSGVETQYF. The CDR3 coding sequence is TGTGCCAGCTTTGCGGCCTGGACTAGCGGGGTGGAGACCCAGTACTTC. The genes are TRBV6-6 and TRBJ2-5, with 12 nucleotides matching TRBD2. V trimming: 8 bases; J trimming: 5 bases; junction bases outside the gene matches: 12. Germline V gives CDR1 MNHNY, CDR2 SVGAGI (reference sequence). This CDR3 has 16 residues.